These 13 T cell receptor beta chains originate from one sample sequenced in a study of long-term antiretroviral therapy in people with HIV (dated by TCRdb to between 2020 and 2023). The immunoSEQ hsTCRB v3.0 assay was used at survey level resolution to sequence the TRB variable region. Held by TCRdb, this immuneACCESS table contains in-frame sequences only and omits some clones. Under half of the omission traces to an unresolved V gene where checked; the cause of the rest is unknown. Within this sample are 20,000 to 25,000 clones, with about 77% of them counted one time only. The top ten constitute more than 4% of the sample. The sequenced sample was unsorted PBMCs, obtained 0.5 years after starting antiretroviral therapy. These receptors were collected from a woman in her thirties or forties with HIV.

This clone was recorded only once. This chain's CDR3 is CASRGARNNQPQHF. CDR3 bases: TGTGCCAGTCGCGGGGCCCGAAACAATCAGCCCCAGCATTTT. The chain recombines TRBV19 with TRBJ1-5; D may be TRBD1 (5 bases). The CDR3 is 14 residues long. CDR1 and CDR2 from the germline V gene are LNHDA and SQIVND (reference sequence). Trimming took 8 bases from V and 3 from J, leaving 14 bases between them.

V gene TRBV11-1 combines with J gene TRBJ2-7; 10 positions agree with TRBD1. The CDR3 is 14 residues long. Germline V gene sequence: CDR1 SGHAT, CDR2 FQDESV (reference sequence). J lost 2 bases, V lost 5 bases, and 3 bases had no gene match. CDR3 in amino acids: CASSPGQGAYEQYF. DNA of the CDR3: TGTGCCAGCAGCCCAGGACAGGGGGCCTACGAGCAGTACTTC.

CDR3 DNA: TGTGCCAGTAGTCCTCAACAGTTCCTCAGCAGTGGCTACACCTTC. This sequence encodes CASSPQQFLSSGYTF. V usage is TRBV19 and J usage is TRBJ1-2; no reliable D call. The germline gives CDR1 LNHDA, CDR2 SQIVND (reference sequence). The CDR3 sequence is 15 residues long. Trimming took 5 bases from V and 7 from J, leaving 20 bases between them.

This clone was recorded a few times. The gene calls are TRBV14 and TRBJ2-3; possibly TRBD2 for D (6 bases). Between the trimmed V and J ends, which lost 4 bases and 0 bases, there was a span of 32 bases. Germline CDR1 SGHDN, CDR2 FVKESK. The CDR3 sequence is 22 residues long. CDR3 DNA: TGTGCCAGCAGCCCCTCAAACCTGGCTGTCGCCGTCGGCGGGGTTAGCACAGATACGCAGTATTTT. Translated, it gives CASSPSNLAVAVGGVSTDTQYF. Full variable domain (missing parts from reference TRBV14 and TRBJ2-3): EAGVTQFPSHSVIEKGQTVTLRCDPISGHDNLYWYRRVMGKEIKFLLHFVKESKQDESGMPNNRFLAERTGGTYSTLKVQPAELEDSGVYFCASSPSNLAVAVGGVSTDTQYFGPGTRLTVL.

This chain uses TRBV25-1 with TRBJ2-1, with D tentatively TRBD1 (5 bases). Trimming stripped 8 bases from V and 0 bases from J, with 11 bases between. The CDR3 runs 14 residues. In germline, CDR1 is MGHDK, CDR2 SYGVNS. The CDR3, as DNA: TGTGCCAGCGCAGGGCCACGCTCCTACAATGAGCAGTTCTTC. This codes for CASAGPRSYNEQFF.

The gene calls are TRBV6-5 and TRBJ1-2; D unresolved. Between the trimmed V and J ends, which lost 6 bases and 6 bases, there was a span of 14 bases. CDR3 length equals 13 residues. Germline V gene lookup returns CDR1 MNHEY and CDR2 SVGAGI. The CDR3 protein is CASRLLADHGYTF. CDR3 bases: TGTGCCAGCAGGTTACTGGCAGACCATGGCTACACCTTC.

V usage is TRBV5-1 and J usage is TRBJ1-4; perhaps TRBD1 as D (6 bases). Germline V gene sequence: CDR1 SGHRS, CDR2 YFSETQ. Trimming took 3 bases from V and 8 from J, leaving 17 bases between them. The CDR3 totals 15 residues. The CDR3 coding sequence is TGCGCCAGCAGCTGGACAACAGGGTTAAGAGAAAAACTGTTTTTT. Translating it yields CASSWTTGLREKLFF.

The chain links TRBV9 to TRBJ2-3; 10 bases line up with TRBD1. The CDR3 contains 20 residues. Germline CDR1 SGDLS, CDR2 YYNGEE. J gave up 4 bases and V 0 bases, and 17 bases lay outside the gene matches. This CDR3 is CASSVVLRGTGQGSSDTQYF. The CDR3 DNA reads TGTGCCAGCAGCGTAGTCTTGAGGGGGACGGGACAGGGGTCGTCAGATACGCAGTATTTT.

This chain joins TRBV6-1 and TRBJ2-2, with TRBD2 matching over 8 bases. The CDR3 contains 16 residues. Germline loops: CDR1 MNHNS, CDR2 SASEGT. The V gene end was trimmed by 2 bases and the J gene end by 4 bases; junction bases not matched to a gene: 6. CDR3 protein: CASSESSGVPTGELFF. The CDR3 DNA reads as TGTGCCAGCAGTGAAAGTAGCGGGGTTCCCACCGGGGAGCTGTTTTTT.

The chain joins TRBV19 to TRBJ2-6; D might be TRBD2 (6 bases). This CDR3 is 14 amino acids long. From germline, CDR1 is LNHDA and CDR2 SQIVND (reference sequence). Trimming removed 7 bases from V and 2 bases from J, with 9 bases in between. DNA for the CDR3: TGTGCCAGTATGAAGCGGGCTGGGGCCAACGTCCTGACTTTC. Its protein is CASMKRAGANVLTF. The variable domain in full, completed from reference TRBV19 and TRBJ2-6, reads DGGITQSPKYLFRKEGQNVTLSCEQNLNHDAMYWYRQDPGQGLRLIYYSQIVNDFQKGDIAEGYSVSREKKESFPLTVTSAQKNPTAFYLCASMKRAGANVLTFGAGSRLTVL.

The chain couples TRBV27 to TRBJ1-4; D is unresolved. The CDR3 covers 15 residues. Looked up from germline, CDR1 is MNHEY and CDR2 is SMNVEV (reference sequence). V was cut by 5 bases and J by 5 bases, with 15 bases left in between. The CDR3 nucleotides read TGTGCCAGCAGTGGGCGCTTCTCCAGAAATGAAAAACTGTTTTTT. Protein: CASSGRFSRNEKLFF.

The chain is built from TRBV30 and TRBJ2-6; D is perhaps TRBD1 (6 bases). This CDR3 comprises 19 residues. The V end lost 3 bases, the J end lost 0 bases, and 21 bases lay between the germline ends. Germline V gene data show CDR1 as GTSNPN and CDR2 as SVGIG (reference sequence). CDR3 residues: CAWRSTGGLFFSGANVLTF. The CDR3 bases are TGTGCCTGGAGGTCTACTGGGGGCCTTTTCTTCTCTGGGGCCAACGTCCTGACTTTC.

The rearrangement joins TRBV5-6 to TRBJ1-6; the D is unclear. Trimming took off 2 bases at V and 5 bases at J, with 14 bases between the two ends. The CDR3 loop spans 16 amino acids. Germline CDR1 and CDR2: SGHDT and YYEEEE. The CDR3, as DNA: TGTGCCAGCAGCTTTAGCCCATTAGGGCATAATTCACCCCTCCACTTT. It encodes CASSFSPLGHNSPLHF.